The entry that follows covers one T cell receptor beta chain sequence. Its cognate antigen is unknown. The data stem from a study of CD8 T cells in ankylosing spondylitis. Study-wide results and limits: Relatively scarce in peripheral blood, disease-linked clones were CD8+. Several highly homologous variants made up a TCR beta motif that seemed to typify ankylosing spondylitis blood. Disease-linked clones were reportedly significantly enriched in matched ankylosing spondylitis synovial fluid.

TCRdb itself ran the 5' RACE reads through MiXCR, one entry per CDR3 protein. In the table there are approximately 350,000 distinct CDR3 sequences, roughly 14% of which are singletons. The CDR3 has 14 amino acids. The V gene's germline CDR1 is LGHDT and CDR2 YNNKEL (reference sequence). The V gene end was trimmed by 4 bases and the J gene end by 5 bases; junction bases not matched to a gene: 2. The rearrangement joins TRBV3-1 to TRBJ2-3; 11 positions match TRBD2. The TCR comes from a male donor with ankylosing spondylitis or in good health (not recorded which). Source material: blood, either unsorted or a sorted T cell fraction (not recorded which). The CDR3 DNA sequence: TGTGCCAGCAGCCCCCTAGCGGGAGGAGATACGCAGTATTTT. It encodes CASSPLAGGDTQYF.